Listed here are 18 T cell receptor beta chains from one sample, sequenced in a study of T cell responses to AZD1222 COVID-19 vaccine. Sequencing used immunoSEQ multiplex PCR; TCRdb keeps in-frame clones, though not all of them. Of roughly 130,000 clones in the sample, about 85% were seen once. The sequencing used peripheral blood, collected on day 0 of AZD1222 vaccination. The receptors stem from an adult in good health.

CDR3 in DNA: TGTGCCAGCAGTCCCCCAAGGTACTCCGAGCCCCCTACTTATGGCTACACCTTC. It specifies CASSPPRYSEPPTYGYTF. The V call is TRBV27, the J call TRBJ1-2, with D uncertain. CDR1 and CDR2 from the germline V gene are MNHEY and SMNVEV (reference sequence). The CDR3 has 18 residues. Deletions cut 5 bases from V and 5 bases from J, with 27 bases between.

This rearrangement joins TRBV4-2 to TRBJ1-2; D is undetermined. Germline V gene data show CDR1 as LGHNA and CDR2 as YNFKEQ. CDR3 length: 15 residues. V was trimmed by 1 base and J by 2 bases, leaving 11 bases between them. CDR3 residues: CASSQAGSRNYGYTF. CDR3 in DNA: TGTGCCAGCAGCCAAGCTGGCAGCCGAAACTATGGCTACACCTTC.

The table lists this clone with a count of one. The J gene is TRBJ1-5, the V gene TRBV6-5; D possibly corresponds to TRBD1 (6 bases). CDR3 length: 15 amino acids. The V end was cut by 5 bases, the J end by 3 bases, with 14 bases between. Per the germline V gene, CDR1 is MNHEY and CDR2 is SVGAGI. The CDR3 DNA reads TGTGCCAGCAGTAAACAAACAGGGCCCAATCAGCCCCAGCATTTT. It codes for CASSKQTGPNQPQHF.

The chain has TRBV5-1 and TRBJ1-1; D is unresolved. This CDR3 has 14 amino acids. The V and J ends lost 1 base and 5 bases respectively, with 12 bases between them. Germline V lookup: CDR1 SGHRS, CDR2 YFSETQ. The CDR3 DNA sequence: TGCGCCAGCAGCTTGATGTCCACGAATACTGAAGCTTTCTTT. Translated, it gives CASSLMSTNTEAFF.

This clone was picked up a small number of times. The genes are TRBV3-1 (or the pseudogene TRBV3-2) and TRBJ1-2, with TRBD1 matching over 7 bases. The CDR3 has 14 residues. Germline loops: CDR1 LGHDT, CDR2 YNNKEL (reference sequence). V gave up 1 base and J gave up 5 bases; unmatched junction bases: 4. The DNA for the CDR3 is TGTGCCAGCAGCCAAGGGACAGGAAGTTATGGCTACACCTTC. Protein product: CASSQGTGSYGYTF.

In DNA, the CDR3 is TGTGCCAGCAGCCCCGGGACCGCTGGATGGAGAACTGAAGCTTTCTTT. This sequence encodes CASSPGTAGWRTEAFF. V usage is TRBV5-8 and J usage is TRBJ1-1, with D possibly TRBD1 on 5 matching bases. V was clipped by 4 bases and J by 5 bases, with 21 bases between them. The CDR3 is 16 residues long. Per the germline V gene, CDR1 is SGHTS and CDR2 is YDEGEE.

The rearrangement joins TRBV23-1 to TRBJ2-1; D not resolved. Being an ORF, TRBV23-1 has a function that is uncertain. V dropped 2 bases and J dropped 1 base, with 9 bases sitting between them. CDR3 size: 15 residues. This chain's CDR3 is CASSQEVQSYNEQFF. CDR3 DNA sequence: TGCGCCAGCAGTCAAGAGGTTCAATCCTACAATGAGCAGTTCTTC.

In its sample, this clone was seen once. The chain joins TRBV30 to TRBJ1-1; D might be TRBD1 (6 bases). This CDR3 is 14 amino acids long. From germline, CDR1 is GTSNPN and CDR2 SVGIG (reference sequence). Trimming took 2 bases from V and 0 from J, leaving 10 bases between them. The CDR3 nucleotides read TGTGCCTGGAGTCTGGGACACTTGAACACTGAAGCTTTCTTT. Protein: CAWSLGHLNTEAFF. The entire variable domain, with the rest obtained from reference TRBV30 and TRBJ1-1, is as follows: SQTIHQWPATLVQPVGSPLSLECTVEGTSNPNLYWYRQAAGRGLQLLFYSVGIGQISSEVPQNLSASRPQDRQFILSSKKLLLSDSGFYLCAWSLGHLNTEAFFGQGTRLTVV.

The CDR3 coding sequence is TGTGCCAGCAGTTATGGTGGGACGACCCACAATGAGCAGTTCTTC. Protein: CASSYGGTTHNEQFF. The chain couples TRBV6-5 to TRBJ2-1; D tentatively reads TRBD1 or TRBD2 (5 bases each). V was cut by 3 bases and J by 5 bases, with 14 bases left in between. The CDR3 is made up of 15 amino acids. Germline V gene lookup returns CDR1 MNHEY and CDR2 SVGAGI.

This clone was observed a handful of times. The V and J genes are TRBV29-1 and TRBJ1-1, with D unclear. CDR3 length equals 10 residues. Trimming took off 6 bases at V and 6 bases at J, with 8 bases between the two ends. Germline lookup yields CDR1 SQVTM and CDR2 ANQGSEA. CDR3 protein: CSVSRAEAFF. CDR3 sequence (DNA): TGCAGCGTCTCCCGGGCTGAAGCTTTCTTT.

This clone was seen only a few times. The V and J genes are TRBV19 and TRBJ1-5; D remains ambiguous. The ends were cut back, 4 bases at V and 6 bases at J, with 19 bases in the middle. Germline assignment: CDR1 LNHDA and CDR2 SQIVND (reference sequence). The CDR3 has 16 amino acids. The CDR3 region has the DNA TGTGCCAGTAGTACCCTTGAGGGTCTCGGAAGTCAGCCCCAGCATTTT. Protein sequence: CASSTLEGLGSQPQHF.

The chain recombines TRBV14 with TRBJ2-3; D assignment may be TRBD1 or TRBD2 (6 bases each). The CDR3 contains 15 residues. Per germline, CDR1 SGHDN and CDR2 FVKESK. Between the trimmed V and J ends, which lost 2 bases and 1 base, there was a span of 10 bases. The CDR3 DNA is TGTGCCAGCAGCCAACTGAGGGGGGGCACAGATACGCAGTATTTT. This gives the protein CASSQLRGGTDTQYF. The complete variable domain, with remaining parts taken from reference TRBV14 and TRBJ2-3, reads EAGVTQFPSHSVIEKGQTVTLRCDPISGHDNLYWYRRVMGKEIKFLLHFVKESKQDESGMPNNRFLAERTGGTYSTLKVQPAELEDSGVYFCASSQLRGGTDTQYFGPGTRLTVL.

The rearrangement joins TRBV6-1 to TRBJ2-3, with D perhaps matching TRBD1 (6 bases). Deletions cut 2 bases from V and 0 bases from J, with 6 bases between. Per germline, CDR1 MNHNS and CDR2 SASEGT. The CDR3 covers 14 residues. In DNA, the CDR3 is TGTGCCAGCAGTGAACAGGGGAGCACAGATACGCAGTATTTT. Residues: CASSEQGSTDTQYF.

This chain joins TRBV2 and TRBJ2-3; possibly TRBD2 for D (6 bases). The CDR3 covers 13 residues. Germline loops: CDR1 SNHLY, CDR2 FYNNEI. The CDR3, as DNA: TGTGCGAAGCGGAGGGAACAGGCAGATACGCAGTATTTT. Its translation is CAKRREQADTQYF.

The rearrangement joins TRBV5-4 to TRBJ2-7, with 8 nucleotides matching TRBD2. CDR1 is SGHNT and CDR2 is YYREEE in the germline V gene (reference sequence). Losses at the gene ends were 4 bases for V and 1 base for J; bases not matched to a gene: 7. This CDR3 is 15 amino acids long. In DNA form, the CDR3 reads TGTGCCAGCAGCCGGGGACTAGACTCGTCCTACGAGCAGTACTTC. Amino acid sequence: CASSRGLDSSYEQYF.

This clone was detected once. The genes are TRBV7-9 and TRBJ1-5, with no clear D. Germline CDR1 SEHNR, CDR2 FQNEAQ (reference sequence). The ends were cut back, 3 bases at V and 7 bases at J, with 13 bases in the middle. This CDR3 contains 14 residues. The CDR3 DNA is TGTGCCAGCAGCTTGGCTGGGGAAGGGCAGCCCCAGCATTTT. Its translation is CASSLAGEGQPQHF.

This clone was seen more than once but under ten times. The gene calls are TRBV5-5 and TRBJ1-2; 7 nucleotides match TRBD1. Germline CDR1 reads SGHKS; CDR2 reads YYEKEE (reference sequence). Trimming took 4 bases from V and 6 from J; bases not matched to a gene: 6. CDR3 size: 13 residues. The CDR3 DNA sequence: TGTGCCAGCAGCGGTACAGGGGCCGATGGCTACACCTTC. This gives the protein CASSGTGADGYTF.

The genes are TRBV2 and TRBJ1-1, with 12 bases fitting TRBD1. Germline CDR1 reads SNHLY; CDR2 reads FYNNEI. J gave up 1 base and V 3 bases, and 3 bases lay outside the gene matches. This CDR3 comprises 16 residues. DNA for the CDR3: TGTGCCAGCAGTGAGAGGGACAGGGGGCAGAACACTGAAGCTTTCTTT. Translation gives CASSERDRGQNTEAFF. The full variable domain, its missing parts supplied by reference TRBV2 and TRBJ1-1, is EPEVTQTPSHQVTQMGQEVILRCVPISNHLYFYWYRQILGQKVEFLVSFYNNEISEKSEIFDDQFSVERPDGSNFTLKIRSTKLEDSAMYFCASSERDRGQNTEAFFGQGTRLTVV.